A single sample is the source of the 11 T cell receptor beta chains below, sequenced in a study of blood T cells in healthy people across ages. Sample-barcoded 5' priming and a J-beta primer mix drove a second PCR of roughly 7 to 11 cycles. TCRdb independently ran MiXCR on the 5' RACE reads; one entry per CDR3 protein. The top ten hold 17% of the sample, which has 870,000 or so distinct CDR3 sequences, around 30% seen once. The sequencing sample was made of blood. These receptors came from a woman aged 80 or older in good health.

This chain connects TRBV12-3 or TRBV12-4 to TRBJ2-4; D might be TRBD1 or TRBD2, each matching 5 bases. The V end was cut by 5 bases, the J end by 9 bases, with 23 bases between. The CDR3 is 16 amino acids. CDR3 sequence: CASSQGASGGLGIQYF. The CDR3 DNA reads as TGTGCCAGCAGTCAAGGGGCTAGTGGGGGTCTAGGCATTCAGTACTTC.

The chain has TRBV20-1 and TRBJ2-1; D uncertain. V lost 4 bases to trimming and J lost 0 bases, with 13 bases between them. Per the germline V gene, CDR1 is DFQATT and CDR2 is SNEGSKA (reference sequence). This CDR3 is built from 15 residues. The CDR3 region is CSAINTYSSYNEQFF. CDR3 DNA sequence: TGCAGTGCTATTAACACTTACAGCTCCTACAATGAGCAGTTCTTC.

In this sample, this clonotype turned up many times. The CDR3 loop is CASSLLTDTQYF. As DNA, the CDR3 is TGTGCCAGCAGCTTATTGACAGATACGCAGTATTTT. V and J are TRBV7-9 and TRBJ2-3; D remains unclear. The length of the CDR3 is 12 residues. V was pared by 2 bases and J by 3 bases, with 3 bases between. Germline loops: CDR1 SEHNR, CDR2 FQNEAQ (reference sequence).

This clonotype occurred many times. For the CDR3, the DNA is TGTGCCAGCAGCTCCAGGGGGCAGGTAGATACGCAGTATTTT. This sequence encodes CASSSRGQVDTQYF. The chain employs TRBV6-5 and TRBJ2-3; 8 bases line up with TRBD1. The trim removed 6 bases at V and 5 bases at J, leaving 7 bases unmatched. The CDR3 runs 14 residues. In germline, CDR1 is MNHEY, CDR2 SVGAGI.

This clonotype was seen repeatedly, ten times or more. The V gene is TRBV7-6, the J gene TRBJ2-5, with 11 bases identical to TRBD1. Trimming took 1 base from V and 2 from J; bases not matched to a gene: 9. From germline, CDR1 is SGHVS and CDR2 FNYEAQ. The CDR3 is 18 amino acids. CDR3 in amino acids: CASSLVPGQGDGQETQYF. The CDR3 nucleotides are TGTGCCAGCAGCTTAGTCCCGGGACAGGGGGATGGACAAGAGACCCAGTACTTC.

This chain uses TRBV7-2 with TRBJ2-7; 7 nucleotides align to TRBD2. V was clipped by 2 bases and J by 9 bases; unmatched bases: 4. Germline V gene sequence: CDR1 SGHTA, CDR2 FQGNSA. The CDR3 runs 12 residues. CDR3 residues: CASSLKGGGQYF. DNA of the CDR3: TGTGCCAGCAGCTTAAAGGGCGGGGGGCAGTACTTC.

This sequence joins TRBV11-2 and TRBJ1-1; D unclear. CDR1 is SGHAT and CDR2 is FQNNGV in the germline V gene. Trimming pared 1 base from V and 3 bases from J, leaving 12 bases between. This CDR3 region has 15 residues. The CDR3 reads CASSLVLTQDTEAFF. CDR3 nucleotide sequence: TGTGCCAGCAGCTTAGTGCTGACTCAGGACACTGAAGCTTTCTTT.

The chain recombines TRBV5-1 with TRBJ2-5; D might be TRBD2 (7 bases). The end of the DNA fits TRBJ2-1 better, so the J call may be wrong. The CDR3 extends over 16 amino acids. Germline values: CDR1 SGHRS, CDR2 YFSETQ. CDR3 DNA sequence: TGCGCCAGCAGCTTGCCGGTAACGGGGGGCCAAGAGACCCAGTTCTTC. Amino acids: CASSLPVTGGQETQFF.

V and J are TRBV20-1 and TRBJ1-1; D gene unclear. CDR3 length equals 11 residues. V gave up 7 bases and J gave up 4 bases, with 10 bases separating them. CDR1 is DFQATT and CDR2 is SNEGSKA in the germline V gene (reference sequence). Here the CDR3 reads CSVRFGTEAFF. DNA of the CDR3: TGCAGTGTCCGGTTCGGCACTGAAGCTTTCTTT.

This clonotype has a count of ten or more. The chain links TRBV7-2 to TRBJ1-2, with a weak D call TRBD1 (5 bases). This CDR3 comprises 13 residues. V shed 3 bases and J shed 8 bases, with 13 bases lying between them. Germline V gene lookup returns CDR1 SGHTA and CDR2 FQGNSA. CDR3 nucleotide sequence: TGTGCCAGCAGCTTGTCAGGGCCCGAGGGCTACACCTTC. Encoded protein: CASSLSGPEGYTF.

This CDR3 is CASSSASSGNTIYF. In nucleotides, the CDR3 is TGTGCCAGCAGCTCTGCAAGCTCTGGAAACACCATATATTTT. The V gene is TRBV11-2, the J gene TRBJ1-3; no firm D call. There are 14 residues in the CDR3. CDR1 SGHAT and CDR2 FQNNGV come from the germline V gene. Trimming left V 4 bases short and J 0 bases short, with 7 bases between.